The table lists the clone carrying this T cell receptor (beta chain) with a few counts. Its cognate antigen is unknown. This CDR3 contains 13 residues. The ends were cut back, 5 bases at V and 6 bases at J, with 14 bases in the middle. CDR1 is SGHAT, CDR2 FQNNGV, per germline. Conversion of TCR transcripts into cDNA relied on 5'RACE template switching, which added a universal primer site and UMIs. Using its own MiXCR run on the 5' RACE reads, TCRdb lists one record per CDR3 protein. The table lists fewer than 85,000 distinct CDR3 sequences, around 7.7% of them singletons. The data derive from a study of T cells after yellow fever vaccination. General study results and limits: Highly abundant clonotypes carried over from the bulk population could end up in FACS-sorted repertoires as contaminants. Post-booster samples contained most primary-vaccination clones (around 95% CD4, about 90% CD8).

The sample consisted of CD8+ T cells sorted from PBMCs, taken on the day of the yellow fever booster vaccination. The clonotype comes from a man aged 25 to 40 who received the YFV17D yellow fever vaccine. The chain links TRBV11-2 to TRBJ2-7; D is unclear. CDR3 sequence (DNA): TGTGCCAGCAGCCCTCACTCGTTTGTCGAGCAGTACTTC. As protein: CASSPHSFVEQYF.